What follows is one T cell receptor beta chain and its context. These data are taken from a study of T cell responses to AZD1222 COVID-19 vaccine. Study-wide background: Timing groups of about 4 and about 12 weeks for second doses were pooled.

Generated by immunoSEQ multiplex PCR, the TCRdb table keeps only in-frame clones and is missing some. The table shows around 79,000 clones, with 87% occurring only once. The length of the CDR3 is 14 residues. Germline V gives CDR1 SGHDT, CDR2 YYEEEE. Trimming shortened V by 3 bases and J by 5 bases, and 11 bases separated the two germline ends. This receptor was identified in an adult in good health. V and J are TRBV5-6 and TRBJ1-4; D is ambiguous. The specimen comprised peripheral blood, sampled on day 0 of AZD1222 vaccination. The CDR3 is CASSYRALNEKLFF. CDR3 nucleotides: TGTGCCAGCAGCTATAGGGCCCTAAATGAAAAACTGTTTTTT.